The clone carrying this TCR beta chain was seen a few times. What it recognizes is unknown. The study based diagnoses on clinical symptoms, serum thyroxine and TRAb, thyroid ultrasound and orbital computed tomography. Amplification of TCR beta CDR3 regions used RNA as the template. First-round RT-PCR of the TCR CDR3 relied on the HTBI primer set. From the multiplex PCR reads, TCRdb called clonotypes with MiXCR, one entry per CDR3 protein. The sample yields about 600,000 distinct CDR3 sequences, about 16% seen once. The data are from a study of T cells in Graves' hyperthyroidism and ophthalmopathy. The study's findings and limits: Before onset, ophthalmopathy was predicted by the model a median roughly 6.8 months earlier.

This receptor was obtained from a woman aged 35 to 49 with Graves' ophthalmopathy. Sequenced material: blood.

The CDR3 loop is CASNPTGSGNTIYF. As DNA, the CDR3 is TGTGCCAGCAATCCGACAGGCTCTGGAAACACCATATATTTT. The rearrangement links TRBV2 to TRBJ1-3; maybe TRBD1 (6 bases). Germline V gene sequence: CDR1 SNHLY, CDR2 FYNNEI. The CDR3 runs to 14 residues. The V and J ends lost 7 bases and 0 bases respectively, with 10 bases between them.